This passage covers 11 T cell receptor beta chains from one sample sequenced in a study of T cell repertoires in aging, cancer and after chemotherapy. Amplification of TCR beta used genomic DNA extracted from peripheral blood. A mixed TRB-A/B primer pool amplified rearranged TRB by multiplex touch-down PCR. From the multiplex PCR reads, TCRdb called clonotypes with MiXCR, one entry per CDR3 protein. The repertoire holds about 9,300 distinct CDR3 sequences, under 65% seen once, with 20% to 25% in the top ten. Sequenced input: blood. The receptor source for this set is a human donor in good health.

This rearrangement joins TRBV12-3 or TRBV12-4 to TRBJ2-3; 7 bases are shared with TRBD2. V shed 5 bases, J shed 5 bases, and the junction held 10 bases outside the gene matches. The CDR3 runs 15 residues. The CDR3 DNA sequence: TGTGCCAGCAGTGAAATTATAGGGAGGGAAGATACGCAGTATTTT. Translated, it gives CASSEIIGREDTQYF.

The V and J genes are TRBV6-5 and TRBJ2-2, with TRBD1 as a possible D gene (7 bases). The CDR3 runs 15 residues. V lost 5 bases to trimming and J lost 3 bases, with 13 bases between them. CDR1 is MNHEY, CDR2 SVGAGI, per germline. The CDR3 loop is CASSPAGGHTGELFF. CDR3 DNA: TGTGCCAGCAGTCCAGCAGGGGGGCACACCGGGGAGCTGTTTTTT.

The chain couples TRBV6-1 to TRBJ2-6, with D uncertain. The J call may not be correct, given that the DNA end is closer to TRBJ2-7. Looked up from germline, CDR1 is MNHNS and CDR2 is SASEGT. The CDR3 runs 13 residues. The DNA for the CDR3 is TGTGCCAGCAGTTTAGCTGGGGCCTACGAGCAGTACTTC. Translated: CASSLAGAYEQYF.

This clonotype was recorded only once. This chain uses TRBV6-6 with TRBJ2-3, with TRBD2 matching 9 bases. The CDR3 has 14 residues. The germline V gene encodes CDR1 MNHNY and CDR2 SVGAGI (reference sequence). The V gene end was trimmed by 6 bases and the J gene end by 1 base; junction bases not matched to a gene: 2. This CDR3 reads CASRLAGRTDTQYF. The CDR3 region has the DNA TGTGCCAGCAGGCTAGCGGGGCGCACAGATACGCAGTATTTT.

This clonotype was seen a few times. The V gene is TRBV13, the J gene TRBJ2-2; the D gene is possibly TRBD1 (6 bases). Looked up from germline, CDR1 is PRHDT and CDR2 is FYEKMQ (reference sequence). There are 15 residues in the CDR3. Between the trimmed V and J ends, which lost 7 bases and 3 bases, there was a span of 15 bases. The CDR3 sequence: CASTKGVGDTGELFF. The CDR3, as DNA: TGTGCCAGCACCAAGGGGGTGGGAGACACCGGGGAGCTGTTTTTT.

This clonotype was counted a few times. The chain joins TRBV29-1 to TRBJ2-1, with a possible D match to TRBD2 (6 bases). V gave up 0 bases and J gave up 9 bases, with 9 bases separating them. This CDR3 contains 12 residues. The germline gives CDR1 SQVTM, CDR2 ANQGSEA. The DNA of the CDR3 is TGCAGCGTTGAAGAGGACTACCCTGAGCAGTTCTTC. This gives the protein CSVEEDYPEQFF.

Comment on this clonotype: At one end the junction does not follow the germline gene, possibly because of a read error. The chain recombines TRBV4-3 with TRBJ2-3; 7 positions match TRBD2. The CDR3 runs to 14 residues. Germline V gene data show CDR1 as LGHNA and CDR2 as YSLEER. The CDR3: CASSQGLDTDTQYF. The CDR3 DNA follows: TGTGCCAGCAGCCAAGGACTAGACACAGATACGCAGTATTTT.

The CDR3 here is CASSPRTGSNYGYTF. The CDR3, as DNA: TGTGCCAGCTCACCAAGGACAGGGAGTAACTATGGCTACACCTTC. The V call is TRBV18, the J call TRBJ1-2, with TRBD1 identical over 8 bases. The CDR3 totals 15 residues. V shed 2 bases, J shed 1 base, and the junction held 3 bases outside the gene matches. CDR1 and CDR2 (germline): KGHSH, LQKENI.

This sequence joins TRBV6-5 and TRBJ1-2; tentatively, D is TRBD1 (6 bases). Germline V gene sequence: CDR1 MNHEY, CDR2 SVGAGI. Trimming pared 0 bases from V and 8 bases from J, leaving 10 bases between. The CDR3 runs 13 residues. The CDR3 spells CASSYSWGHGYTF. CDR3 bases: TGTGCCAGCAGTTACTCGTGGGGGCACGGCTACACCTTC.

The chain recombines TRBV6-5 with TRBJ2-3; the match to TRBD1 covers 8 bases. Germline lookup yields CDR1 MNHEY and CDR2 SVGAGI. The trim removed 2 bases at V and 2 bases at J, leaving 3 bases unmatched. The CDR3 sequence is 15 residues long. Here the CDR3 reads CASSYTGQDTDTQYF. The CDR3 region has the DNA TGTGCCAGCAGTTACACGGGACAGGACACAGATACGCAGTATTTT.

The V gene is TRBV6-2 or TRBV6-3, the J gene TRBJ1-1; D is undetermined. Germline V gene sequence: CDR1 MNHEY, CDR2 SVGEGT. V was shortened by 3 bases and J by 3 bases, with 8 bases between the two germline ends. The CDR3 has 13 residues. This CDR3 is CASSYWEDTEAFF. The CDR3 region has the DNA TGTGCCAGCAGTTATTGGGAGGACACTGAAGCTTTCTTT.